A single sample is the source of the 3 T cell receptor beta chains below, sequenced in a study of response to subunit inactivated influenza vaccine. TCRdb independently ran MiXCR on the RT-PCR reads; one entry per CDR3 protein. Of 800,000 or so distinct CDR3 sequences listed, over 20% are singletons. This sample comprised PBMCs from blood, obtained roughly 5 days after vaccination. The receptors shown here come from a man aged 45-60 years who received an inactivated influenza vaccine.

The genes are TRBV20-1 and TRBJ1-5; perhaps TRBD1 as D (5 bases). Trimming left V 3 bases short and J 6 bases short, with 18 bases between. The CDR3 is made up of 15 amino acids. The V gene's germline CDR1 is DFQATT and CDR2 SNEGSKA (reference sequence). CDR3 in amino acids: CSAREFSGTGQPQHF. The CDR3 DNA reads TGCAGTGCTAGGGAGTTTTCAGGGACGGGTCAGCCCCAGCATTTT.

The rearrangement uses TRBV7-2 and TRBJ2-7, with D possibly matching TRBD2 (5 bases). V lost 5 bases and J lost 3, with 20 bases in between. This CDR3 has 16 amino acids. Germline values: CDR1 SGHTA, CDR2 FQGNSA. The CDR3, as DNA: TGTGCCAGCAGCGGAATAGGACTCCAGATAGACTACGAGCAGTACTTC. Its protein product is CASSGIGLQIDYEQYF.

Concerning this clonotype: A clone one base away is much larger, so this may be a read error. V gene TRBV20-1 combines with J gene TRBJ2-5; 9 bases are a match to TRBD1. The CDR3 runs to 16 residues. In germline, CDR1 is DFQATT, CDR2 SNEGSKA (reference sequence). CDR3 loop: CRASPHWDRAQETQYF. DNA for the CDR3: TGCAGGGCTAGTCCTCATTGGGACAGGGCGCAAGAGACCCAGTACTTC.